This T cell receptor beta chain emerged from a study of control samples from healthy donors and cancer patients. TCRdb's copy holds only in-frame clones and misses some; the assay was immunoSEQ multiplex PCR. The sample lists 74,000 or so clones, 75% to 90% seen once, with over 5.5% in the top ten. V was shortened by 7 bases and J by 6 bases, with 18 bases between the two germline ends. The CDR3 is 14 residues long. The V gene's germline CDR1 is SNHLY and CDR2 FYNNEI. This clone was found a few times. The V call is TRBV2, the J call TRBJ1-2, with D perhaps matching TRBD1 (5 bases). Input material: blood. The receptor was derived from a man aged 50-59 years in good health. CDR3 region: CASIPGTRVDGYTF. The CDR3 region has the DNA TGTGCCAGCATCCCCGGGACCAGGGTTGATGGCTACACCTTC.